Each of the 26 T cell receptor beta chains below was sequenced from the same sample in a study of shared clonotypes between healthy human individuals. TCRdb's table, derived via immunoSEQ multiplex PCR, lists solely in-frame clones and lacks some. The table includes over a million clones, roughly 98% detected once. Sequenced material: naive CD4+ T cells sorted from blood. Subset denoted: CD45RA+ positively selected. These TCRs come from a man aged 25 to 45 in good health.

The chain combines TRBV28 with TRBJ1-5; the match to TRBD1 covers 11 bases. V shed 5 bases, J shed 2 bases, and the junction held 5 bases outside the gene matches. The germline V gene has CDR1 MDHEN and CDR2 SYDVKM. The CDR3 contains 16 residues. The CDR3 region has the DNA TGTGCCAGCAGTAAGGGACAGGGGGAAGGCAATCAGCCCCAGCATTTT. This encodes CASSKGQGEGNQPQHF. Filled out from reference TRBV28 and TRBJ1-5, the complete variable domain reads DVKVTQSSRYLVKRTGEKVFLECVQDMDHENMFWYRQDPGLGLRLIYFSYDVKMKEKGDIPEGYSVSREKKERFSLILESASTNQTSMYLCASSKGQGEGNQPQHFGDGTRLSIL.

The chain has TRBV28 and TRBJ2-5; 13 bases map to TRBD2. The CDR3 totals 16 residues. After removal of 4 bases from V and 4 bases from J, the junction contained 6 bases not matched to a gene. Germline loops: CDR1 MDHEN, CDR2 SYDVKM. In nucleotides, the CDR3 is TGTGCCAGCAGTTCCAGACTAGCGGGAGGACCAGAGACCCAGTACTTC. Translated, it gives CASSSRLAGGPETQYF.

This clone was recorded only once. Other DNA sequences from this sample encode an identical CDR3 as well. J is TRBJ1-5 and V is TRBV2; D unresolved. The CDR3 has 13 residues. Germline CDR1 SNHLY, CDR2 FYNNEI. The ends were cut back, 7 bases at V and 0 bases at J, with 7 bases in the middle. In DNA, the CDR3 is TGTGCCAGCAACCGAGATAGCAATCAGCCCCAGCATTTT. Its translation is CASNRDSNQPQHF. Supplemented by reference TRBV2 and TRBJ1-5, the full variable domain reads EPEVTQTPSHQVTQMGQEVILRCVPISNHLYFYWYRQILGQKVEFLVSFYNNEISEKSEIFDDQFSVERPDGSNFTLKIRSTKLEDSAMYFCASNRDSNQPQHFGDGTRLSIL.

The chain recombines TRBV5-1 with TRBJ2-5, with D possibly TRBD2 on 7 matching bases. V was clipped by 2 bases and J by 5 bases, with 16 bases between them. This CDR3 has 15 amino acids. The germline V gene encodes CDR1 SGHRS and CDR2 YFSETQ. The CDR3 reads CASSLRPRGGETQYF. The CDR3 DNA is TGCGCCAGCAGCTTACGACCTAGGGGGGGTGAGACCCAGTACTTC. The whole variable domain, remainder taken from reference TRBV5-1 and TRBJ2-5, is KAGVTQTPRYLIKTRGQQVTLSCSPISGHRSVSWYQQTPGQGLQFLFEYFSETQRNKGNFPGRFSGRQFSNSRSEMNVSTLELGDSALYLCASSLRPRGGETQYFGPGTRLLVL.

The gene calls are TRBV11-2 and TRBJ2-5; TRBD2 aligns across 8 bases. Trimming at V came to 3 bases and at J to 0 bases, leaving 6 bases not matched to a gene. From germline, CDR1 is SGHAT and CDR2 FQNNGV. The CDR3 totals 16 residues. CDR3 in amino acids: CASSFTAGANQETQYF. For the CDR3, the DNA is TGTGCCAGCAGCTTTACAGCGGGAGCTAACCAAGAGACCCAGTACTTC. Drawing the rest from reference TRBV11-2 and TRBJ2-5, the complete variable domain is EAGVAQSPRYKIIEKRQSVAFWCNPISGHATLYWYQQILGQGPKLLIQFQNNGVVDDSQLPKDRFSAERLKGVDSTLKIQPAKLEDSAVYLCASSFTAGANQETQYFGPGTRLLVL.

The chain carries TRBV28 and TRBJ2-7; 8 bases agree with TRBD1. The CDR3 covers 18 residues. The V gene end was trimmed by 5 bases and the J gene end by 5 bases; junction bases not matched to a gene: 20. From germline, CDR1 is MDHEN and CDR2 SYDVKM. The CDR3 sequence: CASSTDTSQGAPAHEQYF. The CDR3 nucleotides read TGTGCCAGCAGTACAGACACGAGCCAGGGGGCGCCCGCCCACGAGCAGTACTTC.

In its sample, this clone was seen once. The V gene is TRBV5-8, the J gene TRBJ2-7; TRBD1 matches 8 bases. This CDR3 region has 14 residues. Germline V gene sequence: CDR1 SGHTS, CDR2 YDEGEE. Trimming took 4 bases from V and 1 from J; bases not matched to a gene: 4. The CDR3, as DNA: TGTGCCAGCAGCCCTCGGACAGGGTCCTACGAGCAGTACTTC. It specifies CASSPRTGSYEQYF.

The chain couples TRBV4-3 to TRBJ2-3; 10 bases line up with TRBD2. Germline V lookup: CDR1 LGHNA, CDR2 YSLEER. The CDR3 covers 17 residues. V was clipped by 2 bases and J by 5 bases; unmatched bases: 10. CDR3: CASSQPRTSGGGDTQYF. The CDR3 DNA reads TGCGCCAGCAGCCAACCAAGGACTAGCGGCGGTGGAGATACGCAGTATTTT.

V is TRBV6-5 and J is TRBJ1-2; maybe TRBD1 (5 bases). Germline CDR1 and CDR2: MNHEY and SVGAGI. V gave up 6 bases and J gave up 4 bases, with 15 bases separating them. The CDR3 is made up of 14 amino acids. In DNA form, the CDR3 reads TGTGCCAGCAGGCCGACAGCTTCGGGCTATGGCTACACCTTC. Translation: CASRPTASGYGYTF.

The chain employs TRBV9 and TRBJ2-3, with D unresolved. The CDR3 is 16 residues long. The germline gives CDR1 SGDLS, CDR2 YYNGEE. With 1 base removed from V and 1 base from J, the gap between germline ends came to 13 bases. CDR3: CASSVRWGDGTDTQYF. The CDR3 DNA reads TGTGCCAGCAGCGTAAGGTGGGGTGACGGCACAGATACGCAGTATTTT.

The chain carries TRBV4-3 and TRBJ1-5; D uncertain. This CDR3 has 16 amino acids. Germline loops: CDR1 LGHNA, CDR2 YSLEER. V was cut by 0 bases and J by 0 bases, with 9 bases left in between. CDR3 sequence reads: CASSQEAGYSNQPQHF. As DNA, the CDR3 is TGCGCCAGCAGCCAAGAGGCGGGTTATAGCAATCAGCCCCAGCATTTT.

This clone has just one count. CDR3 loop: CSVVEREGLYNEQFF. The CDR3 DNA sequence: TGCAGCGTTGTGGAGCGGGAGGGCCTCTACAATGAGCAGTTCTTC. The chain joins TRBV29-1 to TRBJ2-1, with TRBD2 identical over 10 bases. The CDR3 length is 15 residues. V was clipped by 4 bases and J by 3 bases; unmatched bases: 6. The germline gives CDR1 SQVTM, CDR2 ANQGSEA.

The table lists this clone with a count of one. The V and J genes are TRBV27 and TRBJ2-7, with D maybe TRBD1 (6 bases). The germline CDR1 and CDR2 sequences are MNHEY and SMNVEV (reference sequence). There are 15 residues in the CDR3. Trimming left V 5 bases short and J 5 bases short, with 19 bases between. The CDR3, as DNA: TGTGCCAGCAGTCCCAGGGACCGCAAGGGGGACGAGCAGTACTTC. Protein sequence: CASSPRDRKGDEQYF.

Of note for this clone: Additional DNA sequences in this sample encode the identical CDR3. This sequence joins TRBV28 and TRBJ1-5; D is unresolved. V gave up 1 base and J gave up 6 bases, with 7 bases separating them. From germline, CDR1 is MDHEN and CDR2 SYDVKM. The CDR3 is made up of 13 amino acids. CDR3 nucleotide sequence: TGTGCCAGCAGTTTATTAGGTGGTCAGCCCCAGCATTTT. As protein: CASSLLGGQPQHF.

The CDR3 bases are TGTGCCAGCAGCCCGGAGCAGTGGGGCACTGAAGCTTTCTTT. Translated, it gives CASSPEQWGTEAFF. The rearrangement uses TRBV5-4 and TRBJ1-1; D is unclear. This CDR3 has 14 amino acids. Germline CDR1 and CDR2: SGHNT and YYREEE (reference sequence). Trimming removed 4 bases at V and 4 bases at J, with 14 bases between.

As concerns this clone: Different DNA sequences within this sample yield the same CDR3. The CDR3 is CASSVDRNYGYTF. DNA for the CDR3: TGTGCCAGCAGCGTAGACAGGAACTATGGCTACACCTTC. The genes are TRBV9 and TRBJ1-2; weak D call: TRBD1 (5 bases). Germline V gene data show CDR1 as SGDLS and CDR2 as YYNGEE. CDR3 length: 13 residues. Trimming stripped 0 bases from V and 2 bases from J, with 5 bases between.

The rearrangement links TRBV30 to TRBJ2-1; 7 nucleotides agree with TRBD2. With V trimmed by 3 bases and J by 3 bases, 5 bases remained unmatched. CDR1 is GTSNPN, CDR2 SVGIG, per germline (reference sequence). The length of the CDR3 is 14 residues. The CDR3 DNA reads TGTGCCTGGAGATACAGCGGGATCTACAATGAGCAGTTCTTC. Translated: CAWRYSGIYNEQFF.

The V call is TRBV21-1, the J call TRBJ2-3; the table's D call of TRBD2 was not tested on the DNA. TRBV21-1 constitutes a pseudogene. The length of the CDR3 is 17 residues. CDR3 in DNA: TGTGCCAGCAGCAAAAATGGTGACAGGCGGGAGGGTGATACGCAGTATTTT. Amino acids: CASSKNGDRREGDTQYF.

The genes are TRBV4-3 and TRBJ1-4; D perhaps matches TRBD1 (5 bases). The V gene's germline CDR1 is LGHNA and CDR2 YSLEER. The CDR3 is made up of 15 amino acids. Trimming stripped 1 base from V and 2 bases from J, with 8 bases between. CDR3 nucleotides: TGCGCCAGCAGCCAAGTCGGGGCCACTAATGAAAAACTGTTTTTT. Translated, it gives CASSQVGATNEKLFF.

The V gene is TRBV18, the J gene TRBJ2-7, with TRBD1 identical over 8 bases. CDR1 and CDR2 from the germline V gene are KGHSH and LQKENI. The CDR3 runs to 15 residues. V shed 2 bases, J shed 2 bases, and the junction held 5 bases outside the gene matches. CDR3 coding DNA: TGTGCCAGCTCACCAACGGACAGGGCGACCTACGAGCAGTACTTC. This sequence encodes CASSPTDRATYEQYF.

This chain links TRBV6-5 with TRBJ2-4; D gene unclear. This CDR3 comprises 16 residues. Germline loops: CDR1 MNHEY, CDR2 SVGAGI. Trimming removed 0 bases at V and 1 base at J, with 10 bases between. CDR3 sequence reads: CASSYSPRDAKNIQYF. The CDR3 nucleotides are TGTGCCAGCAGTTACTCCCCCAGAGACGCCAAAAACATTCAGTACTTC.

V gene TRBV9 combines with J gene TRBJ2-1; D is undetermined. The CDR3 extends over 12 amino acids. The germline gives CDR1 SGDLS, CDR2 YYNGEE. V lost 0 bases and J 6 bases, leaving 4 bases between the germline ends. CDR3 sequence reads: CASSVDVNEQFF. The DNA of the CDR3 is TGTGCCAGCAGCGTAGACGTCAATGAGCAGTTCTTC.

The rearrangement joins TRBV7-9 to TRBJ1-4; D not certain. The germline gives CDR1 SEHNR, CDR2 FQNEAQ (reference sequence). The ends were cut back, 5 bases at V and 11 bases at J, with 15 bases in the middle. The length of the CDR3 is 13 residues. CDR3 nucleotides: TGTGCCAGCAGCCCAGGCCCGACAAGTAAACTGTTTTTT. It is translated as CASSPGPTSKLFF.

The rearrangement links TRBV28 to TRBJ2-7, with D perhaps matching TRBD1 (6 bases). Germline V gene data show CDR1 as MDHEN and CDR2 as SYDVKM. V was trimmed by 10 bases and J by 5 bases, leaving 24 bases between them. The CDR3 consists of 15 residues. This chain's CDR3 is CATRGQSRRSNEQYF. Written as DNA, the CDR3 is TGTGCCACCCGAGGACAGTCAAGGAGGTCGAACGAGCAGTACTTC.

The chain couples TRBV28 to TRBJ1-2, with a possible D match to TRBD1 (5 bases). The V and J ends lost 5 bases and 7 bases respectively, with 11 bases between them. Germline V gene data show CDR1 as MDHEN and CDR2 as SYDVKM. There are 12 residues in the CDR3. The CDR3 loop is CASSLGTIGYTF. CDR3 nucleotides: TGTGCCAGCAGTCTGGGGACGATTGGCTACACCTTC.

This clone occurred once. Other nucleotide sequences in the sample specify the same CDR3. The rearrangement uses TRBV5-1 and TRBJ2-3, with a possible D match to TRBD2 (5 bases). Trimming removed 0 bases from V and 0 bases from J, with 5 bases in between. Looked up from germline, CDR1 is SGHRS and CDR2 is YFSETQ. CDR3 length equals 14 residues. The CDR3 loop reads CASSLERSTDTQYF. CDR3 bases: TGCGCCAGCAGCTTGGAGCGGAGCACAGATACGCAGTATTTT.